This paragraph covers one T cell receptor beta chain sequence. Its antigen has not been determined. Base qualities are missing; no much larger clone stands one base away. This sample is drawn from a study of vaccination effects on CD4 cells after COVID-19 (dated by TCRdb to between 2021 and 2024). Regarding the research as a whole: The ViraFEST assay stimulated PBMC with viral peptide pools and then used TCR sequencing to identify antigen-specific CD4+ T cell clonotypes by expansion. Across the study, the median time from the second dose to post-vaccine sampling was 72 days (range 14 to 241). Some 2 million PBMC per well were cultured in IMDM with roughly 5% human AB serum, 7.5 to 10 IU/ml IL-2 and gentamicin, plus 10 ug/ml peptides. SARS-CoV-2 spike-specific CD4+ TCR repertoires from before and after mRNA vaccination were compared in COVID-19 convalescent patients and in infection-naive vaccine recipients. A total of nine to ten COVID-19 convalescent patients and a handful of SARS-CoV-2-naive healthy vaccine recipients were included in the full study. In the study, cultures from other donors were sequenced using the Oncomine TCR Beta short-read assay on an Illumina iSeq 100.

After around eleven days of culture, CD4+ T cells were isolated with the EasySep CD4+ T cell isolation kit. Each participant got two doses of an mRNA SARS-CoV-2 vaccine, either BNT162b2 or mRNA-1273. None of the healthy vaccine recipients had a prior SARS-CoV-2 infection, which was confirmed by nucleocapsid antibody tests that came back negative both before and after vaccination. On days 3 and 7, half of the culture medium was replaced with fresh IL-2-containing medium. Each peptide stimulation condition was cultured in triplicate wells unless otherwise noted. PBMC were separated from whole blood using Ficoll-Paque Plus gradient centrifugation and were then either cryopreserved at -140C or used fresh. The QIAamp micro DNA kit was used to extract genomic DNA from the cultured CD4+ T cells. The cysteine opens and the phenylalanine closes a CDR3 of 17 amino acids. Only CDR3 DNA remains: 51 bases, in frame from the first base. Trimming leaves V shorter by 5 bases and J shorter by 7 bases, with the junction holding 16 bases beyond the gene matches. CDR1 and CDR2, per the germline V gene (reference sequence), are MNHEY and SMNVEV.

Results the study describes overall, beyond this receptor: Limitations of the study were the small number of convalescent patients and the absence of early post-infection timepoints. At late post-vaccination timepoints, both infection-induced and vaccine-induced clones showed marked clonal contraction, consistent with waning T cell responses. In healthy vaccine recipients, vaccine-induced clones were almost all SARS-CoV-2 mono-reactive, with only 1 of 255 cross-reactive with common cold coronaviruses.

Libraries were prepared through the immunoSEQ multiplex PCR assay. DNA from the cultured, isolated CD4+ T cells was subjected to TCR beta CDR3 sequencing. On the authors' methods: Non-productive TCR sequences were discarded, and reads were trimmed to the CDR3 region, with only CDR3s of 7 or more amino acids retained. Antigen-specific clonotypes were identified with the MANAFEST web app by comparing expansion in peptide wells against reference cultures. To be called positive, a clone needed expansion at FDR<0.05 compared with the reference and with all other wells, an odds ratio greater than 5, and a frequency greater than 0.1% in two replicate wells. Clonotypes significantly expanded in SARS-CoV-2 spike wells and in at least one common cold coronavirus spike condition were defined as cross-reactive. CDR3 similarity was assessed by Levenshtein distance using the stringdist R package, and unrooted trees were constructed with ape in R 3.6.1. This is the immuneACCESS table as TCRdb keeps it, with only in-frame sequences that have V and J called. A part of the clones is gone; compared with another copy, unresolved V genes explain less than half, and the rest is unexplained. That table supplies the V and J calls and clone size; D and trimming were determined from the DNA. The sample records tens of thousands of clones, around two thirds of which are singletons. 15% of the sample rests with the top ten.

This TCR was recovered from a human donor who received a COVID-19 vaccine. The rearrangement joined TRBV27 to TRBJ2-1; 8 bases in the junction line up with TRBD2. The sequences come from CD4+ T cells from PBMCs cultured without peptide, collected after COVID-19 vaccination. CDR3 protein: CASSPFLGAGELNEQFF. The DNA sequence is as follows: TGTGCCAGCAGTCCCTTTTTAGGAGCGGGAGAGTTGAATGAGCAGTTCTTC.